These 22 T cell receptor beta chains were all obtained from the same sample, sequenced in a study of neurological immune-mediated disorders. TCRdb independently ran MiXCR on the 5' RACE reads; one entry per CDR3 protein. The sample records 15,000 to 20,000 distinct CDR3 sequences, about 14% being singletons. The sample comprised PBMCs. Every receptor here comes from a man aged 55 to 70 with HTLV-1-associated myelopathy (HAM/TSP).

This clonotype was picked up many times. The chain is built from TRBV5-4 and TRBJ1-1; 7 bases are a match to TRBD1. The V gene end was trimmed by 3 bases and the J gene end by 1 base; junction bases not matched to a gene: 3. Per the germline V gene, CDR1 is SGHNT and CDR2 is YYREEE (reference sequence). CDR3 length equals 14 residues. The CDR3 bases are TGTGCCAGCAGCTCAGGGGGAAAGAACACTGAAGCTTTCTTT. It yields the protein CASSSGGKNTEAFF.

This clonotype came up many times. This rearrangement joins TRBV6-5 to TRBJ2-3; 7 positions agree with TRBD1. Trimming removed 2 bases from V and 3 bases from J; junction bases left unmatched: 2. The V gene's germline CDR1 is MNHEY and CDR2 SVGAGI. The CDR3 length is 14 residues. CDR3 in amino acids: CASSYDRETDTQYF. CDR3 coding DNA: TGTGCCAGCAGTTACGACAGGGAGACAGATACGCAGTATTTT.

This clonotype came up many times. This CDR3 reads CSASLDRDQPQHF. CDR3 DNA: TGCAGTGCTAGTTTGGACAGGGATCAGCCCCAGCATTTT. This rearrangement joins TRBV20-1 to TRBJ1-5, with 8 bases aligning to TRBD1. The CDR3 is 13 amino acids. Germline assignment: CDR1 DFQATT and CDR2 SNEGSKA (reference sequence). Germline trimming cut 3 bases from V and 5 bases from J; bases unmatched to any gene: 3.

This clonotype was seen many times. The chain carries TRBV20-1 and TRBJ1-1; the D is unclear. The CDR3 covers 13 residues. Germline CDR1 is DFQATT and CDR2 is SNEGSKA (reference sequence). Trimming stripped 3 bases from V and 9 bases from J, with 17 bases between. CDR3 loop: CSASSEDGGKAFF. Here the CDR3 DNA reads TGCAGTGCTAGTTCAGAGGACGGAGGGAAAGCTTTCTTT.

This clonotype was seen at least ten times. The chain employs TRBV20-1 and TRBJ2-1; a weak D match, TRBD2 (6 bases). The CDR3 consists of 14 residues. Trimming removed 1 base from V and 6 bases from J, with 13 bases in between. From germline, CDR1 is DFQATT and CDR2 SNEGSKA (reference sequence). The CDR3 region has the DNA TGCAGTGCTAGAGTCGGGGTGGGGGGCAATGAGCAGTTCTTC. Translating gives CSARVGVGGNEQFF.

This clonotype occurred many times. The chain is built from TRBV7-2 and TRBJ1-5; D unresolved. V was pared by 3 bases and J by 4 bases, with 7 bases between. The length of the CDR3 is 13 residues. CDR1 is SGHTA and CDR2 is FQGNSA in the germline V gene. As DNA, the CDR3 is TGTGCCAGCAGCTTTCCGGGAAATCAGCCCCAGCATTTT. Translated, it gives CASSFPGNQPQHF.

Ten or more counts support this clonotype. The chain is built from TRBV11-2 and TRBJ1-2; D gene ambiguous. V was cut by 2 bases and J by 8 bases, with 15 bases left in between. This CDR3 contains 14 residues. Germline loops: CDR1 SGHAT, CDR2 FQNNGV. The CDR3 bases are TGTGCCAGCAGCTTATCCGACGGTGGCTCGGGCTACACCTTC. Amino acids: CASSLSDGGSGYTF. The variable domain in full, with the rest retrieved from reference TRBV11-2 and TRBJ1-2, is EAGVAQSPRYKIIEKRQSVAFWCNPISGHATLYWYQQILGQGPKLLIQFQNNGVVDDSQLPKDRFSAERLKGVDSTLKIQPAKLEDSAVYLCASSLSDGGSGYTFGSGTRLTVV.

By share, this clonotype ranks as medium-sized. The chain recombines TRBV4-1 with TRBJ2-3; no firm D call. From germline, CDR1 is MGHRA and CDR2 YSYEKL. The CDR3 runs to 14 residues. V was clipped by 4 bases and J by 5 bases, with 13 bases between them. The CDR3 protein is CASSRGSGVDTQYF. CDR3 coding DNA: TGCGCCAGCAGCCGTGGGTCGGGTGTAGATACGCAGTATTTT.

The CDR3: CASSLGSGTVYQETQYF. DNA for the CDR3: TGTGCCAGCAGCTTAGGTTCCGGGACAGTGTATCAAGAGACCCAGTACTTC. The V and J genes are TRBV7-2 and TRBJ2-5, with 7 positions matching TRBD1. The CDR3 sequence is 17 residues long. V trimming: 1 base; J trimming: 2 bases; junction bases outside the gene matches: 10. The germline gives CDR1 SGHTA, CDR2 FQGNSA.

This clonotype was counted ten times or more. CDR3 in amino acids: CSVESSTGNTIYF. The DNA of the CDR3 is TGCAGCGTTGAGTCCAGCACCGGAAACACCATATATTTT. V gene TRBV29-1 combines with J gene TRBJ1-3; D call uncertain. The CDR3 spans 13 residues. CDR1 and CDR2 (germline): SQVTM, ANQGSEA. V was trimmed by 3 bases and J by 4 bases, leaving 10 bases between them.

There are many counts of this clonotype. This rearrangement joins TRBV7-8 to TRBJ2-3; a weak D match, TRBD1 (6 bases). V lost 1 base to trimming and J lost 2 bases, with 10 bases between them. Germline V gene sequence: CDR1 SGHVS, CDR2 FQNEAQ. The CDR3 covers 15 residues. The CDR3 sequence is CASSLVGTTTDTQYF. The CDR3 DNA reads TGTGCCAGCAGCTTAGTCGGGACAACCACAGATACGCAGTATTTT.

This clonotype was recorded at least ten times. V is TRBV10-3 and J is TRBJ2-6; unclear D gene. The V gene lost 2 bases and the J gene lost 2 bases, with 7 bases spanning the gap. Germline V gene data show CDR1 as ENHRY and CDR2 as SYGVKD. This CDR3 is built from 15 residues. The CDR3 protein is CAISERTPGANVLTF. The CDR3 nucleotides are TGTGCCATCAGTGAGCGGACCCCTGGGGCCAACGTCCTGACTTTC.

There are many counts of this clonotype. The rearrangement links TRBV5-1 to TRBJ2-7; no clear D. Germline lookup yields CDR1 SGHRS and CDR2 YFSETQ. Trimming took 7 bases from V and 6 from J, leaving 20 bases between them. The CDR3 is made up of 14 amino acids. The CDR3 coding sequence is TGCGCCAGCGCTGAGTCCCAGAGAGAAGCCGAGCAGTACTTC. Amino acids: CASAESQREAEQYF.

This clonotype was detected many times. The chain recombines TRBV12-3 or TRBV12-4 with TRBJ1-4; D is unresolved. The V and J ends lost 0 bases and 8 bases respectively, with 10 bases between them. The CDR3 is 14 amino acids. The CDR3 DNA reads TGTGCCAGCAGTTTAGCAGGGATCGGGGAAAAACTGTTTTTT. Amino acid sequence: CASSLAGIGEKLFF.

This clonotype was found many times. The V and J genes are TRBV3-1 and TRBJ2-1, with D possibly being TRBD1 (5 bases). Trimming cost V 5 bases and J 6 bases, with 17 bases left between them. The CDR3 totals 15 residues. The germline V gene has CDR1 LGHDT and CDR2 YNNKEL (reference sequence). CDR3 DNA: TGTGCCAGCAGCGATTCTTATCAGGGATTCAATGAGCAGTTCTTC. Translation: CASSDSYQGFNEQFF.

This clonotype has ten or more counts. This rearrangement joins TRBV7-2 to TRBJ1-3; 7 nucleotides line up with TRBD1. V shed 5 bases, J shed 1 base, and the junction held 8 bases outside the gene matches. The V gene's germline CDR1 is SGHTA and CDR2 FQGNSA. This CDR3 comprises 16 residues. CDR3 sequence reads: CASSLTGVQSGNTIYF. DNA of the CDR3: TGTGCCAGCAGCCTCACAGGGGTACAATCTGGAAACACCATATATTTT.

The rearrangement uses TRBV7-3 and TRBJ2-1; 9 nucleotides agree with TRBD1. CDR3 size: 14 residues. V was clipped by 5 bases and J by 9 bases; unmatched bases: 8. Germline CDR1 is SGHTA and CDR2 is FQGTGA. The CDR3 DNA reads TGTGCCAGCAGCGCTCGACAGGGGGTAGGTGAGCAGTTCTTC. This gives the protein CASSARQGVGEQFF. The whole variable domain, remainder taken from reference TRBV7-3 and TRBJ2-1, is GAGVSQTPSNKVTEKGKYVELRCDPISGHTALYWYRQSLGQGPEFLIYFQGTGAADDSGLPNDRFFAVRPEGSVSTLKIQRTERGDSAVYLCASSARQGVGEQFFGPGTRLTVL.

This clonotype was picked up many times. The J gene is TRBJ1-2, the V gene TRBV20-1, with D tentatively TRBD1 (6 bases). Looked up from germline, CDR1 is DFQATT and CDR2 is SNEGSKA (reference sequence). V lost 5 bases and J 4 bases, leaving 14 bases between the germline ends. CDR3 length: 13 residues. Here the CDR3 DNA reads TGCAGTGCTTGGTCAGGGGACGGCTATGGCTACACCTTC. Its protein is CSAWSGDGYGYTF.

This chain uses TRBV20-1 with TRBJ2-5; 8 positions match TRBD2. Trimming at V came to 3 bases and at J to 7 bases, leaving 10 bases not matched to a gene. There are 14 residues in the CDR3. Germline V gene data show CDR1 as DFQATT and CDR2 as SNEGSKA (reference sequence). Here the CDR3 reads CSASVSGDSGTQYF. In DNA, the CDR3 is TGCAGTGCTAGTGTTAGCGGGGATAGCGGGACCCAGTACTTC.

This clonotype was detected many times. This chain uses TRBV5-1 with TRBJ1-3; D is unclear. The germline V gene encodes CDR1 SGHRS and CDR2 YFSETQ. The CDR3 runs 13 residues. Deletions cut 6 bases from V and 1 base from J, with 8 bases between. The chain's CDR3 is CASNDGSGNTIYF. The DNA of the CDR3 is TGCGCCAGCAATGACGGATCTGGAAACACCATATATTTT.

The sample holds many counts of this clonotype. V usage is TRBV7-9 and J usage is TRBJ1-6; maybe TRBD1 (6 bases). The germline V and J ends were trimmed by 4 bases and 0 bases, with 13 bases remaining between them. Germline CDR1 is SEHNR and CDR2 is FQNEAQ (reference sequence). The length of the CDR3 is 17 residues. The chain's CDR3 is CASSSGHPSSYNSPLHF. CDR3 DNA: TGTGCCAGCAGCTCGGGACATCCGAGCTCCTATAATTCACCCCTCCACTTT.

This clonotype was counted ten times or more. The V call is TRBV4-2, the J call TRBJ1-5; D not resolved. The CDR3 is 15 residues long. V was pared by 0 bases and J by 1 base, with 7 bases between. Looked up from germline, CDR1 is LGHNA and CDR2 is YNFKEQ. The CDR3 nucleotides are TGTGCCAGCAGCCAAGAAAGTCCGAGCAATCAGCCCCAGCATTTT. This encodes CASSQESPSNQPQHF.